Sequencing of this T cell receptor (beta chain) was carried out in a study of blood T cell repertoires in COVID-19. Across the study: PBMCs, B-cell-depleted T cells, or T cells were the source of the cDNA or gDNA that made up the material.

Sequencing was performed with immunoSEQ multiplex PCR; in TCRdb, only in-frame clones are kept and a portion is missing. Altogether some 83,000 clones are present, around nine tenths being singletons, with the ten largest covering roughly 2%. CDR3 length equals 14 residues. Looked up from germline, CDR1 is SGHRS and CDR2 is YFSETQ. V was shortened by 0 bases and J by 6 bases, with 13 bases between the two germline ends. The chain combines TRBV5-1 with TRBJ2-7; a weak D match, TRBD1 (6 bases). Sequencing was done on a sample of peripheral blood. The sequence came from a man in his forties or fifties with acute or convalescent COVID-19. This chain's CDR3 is CASSLAGAGAEQYV. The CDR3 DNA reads TGCGCCAGCAGCTTGGCCGGAGCAGGGGCCGAGCAGTACGTC.